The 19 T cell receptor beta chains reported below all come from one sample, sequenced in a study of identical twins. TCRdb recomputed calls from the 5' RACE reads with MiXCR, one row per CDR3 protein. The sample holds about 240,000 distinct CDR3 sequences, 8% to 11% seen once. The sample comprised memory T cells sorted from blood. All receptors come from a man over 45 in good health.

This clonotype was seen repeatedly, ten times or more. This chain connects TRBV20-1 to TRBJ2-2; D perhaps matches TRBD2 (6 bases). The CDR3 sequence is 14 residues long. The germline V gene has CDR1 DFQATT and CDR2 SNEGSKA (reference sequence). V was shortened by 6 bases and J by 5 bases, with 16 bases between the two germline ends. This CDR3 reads CSAARPGVTGELFF. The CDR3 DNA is TGCAGTGCGGCCCGACCGGGAGTAACCGGGGAGCTGTTTTTT.

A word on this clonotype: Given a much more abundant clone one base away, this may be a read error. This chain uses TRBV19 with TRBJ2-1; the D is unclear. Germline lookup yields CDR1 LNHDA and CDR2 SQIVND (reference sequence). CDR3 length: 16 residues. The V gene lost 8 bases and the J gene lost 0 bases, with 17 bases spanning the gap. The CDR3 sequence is CASPVKQLSSYNEQFF. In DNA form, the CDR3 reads TGTGCCAGTCCAGTGAAACAGCTTAGCTCCTACAATGAGCAGTTCTTC. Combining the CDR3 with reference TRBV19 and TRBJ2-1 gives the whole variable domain DGGITQSPKYLFRKEGQNVTLSCEQNLNHDAMYWYRQDPGQGLRLIYYSQIVNDFQKGDIAEGYSVSREKKESFPLTVTSAQKNPTAFYLCASPVKQLSSYNEQFFGPGTRLTVL.

In nucleotides, the CDR3 is TGTGCCAGCAGGCCGACAGGGGCACCCTACGAGCAGTACTTC. Amino acid sequence: CASRPTGAPYEQYF. This chain connects TRBV28 to TRBJ2-7; 8 positions agree with TRBD1. The CDR3 loop spans 14 amino acids. Germline values: CDR1 MDHEN, CDR2 SYDVKM. V was clipped by 6 bases and J by 2 bases; unmatched bases: 6.

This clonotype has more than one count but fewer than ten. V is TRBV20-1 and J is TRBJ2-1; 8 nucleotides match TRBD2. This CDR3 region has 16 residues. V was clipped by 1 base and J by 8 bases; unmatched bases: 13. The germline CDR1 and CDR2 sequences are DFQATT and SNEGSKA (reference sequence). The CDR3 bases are TGCAGTGCTAGAGCGCGTGCGGGGGGCCACAGAGATGAGCAGTTCTTC. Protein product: CSARARAGGHRDEQFF.

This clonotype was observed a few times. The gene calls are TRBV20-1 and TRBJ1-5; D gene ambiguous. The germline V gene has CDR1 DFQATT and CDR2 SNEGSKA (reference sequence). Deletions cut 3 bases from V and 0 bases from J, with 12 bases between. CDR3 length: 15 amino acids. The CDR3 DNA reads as TGCAGTGCTAGGCCAGACGGATATAGCAATCAGCCCCAGCATTTT. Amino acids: CSARPDGYSNQPQHF.

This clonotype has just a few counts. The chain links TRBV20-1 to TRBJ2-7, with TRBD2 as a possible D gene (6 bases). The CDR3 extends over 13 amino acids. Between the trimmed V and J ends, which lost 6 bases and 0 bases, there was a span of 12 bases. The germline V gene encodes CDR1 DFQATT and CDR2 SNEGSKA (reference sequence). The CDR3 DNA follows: TGCAGTGCCGCGGGACGGTTCTCCTACGAGCAGTACTTC. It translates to CSAAGRFSYEQYF.

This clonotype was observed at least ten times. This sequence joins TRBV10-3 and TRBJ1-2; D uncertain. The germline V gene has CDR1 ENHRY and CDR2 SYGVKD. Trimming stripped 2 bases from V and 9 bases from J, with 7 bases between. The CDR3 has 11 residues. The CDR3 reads CAISETHSYTF. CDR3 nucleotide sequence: TGTGCCATCAGTGAGACACATAGCTACACCTTC.

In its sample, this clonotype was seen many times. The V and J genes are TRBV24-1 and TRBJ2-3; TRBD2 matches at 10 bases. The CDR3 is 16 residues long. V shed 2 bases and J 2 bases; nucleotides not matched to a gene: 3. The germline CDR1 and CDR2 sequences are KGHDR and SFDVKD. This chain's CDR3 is CATSDSAGGVTDTQYF. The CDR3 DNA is TGTGCCACCAGTGATTCAGCGGGAGGGGTCACAGATACGCAGTATTTT.

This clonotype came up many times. The CDR3 coding sequence is TGTGCCAGCACCCCGTACGTGAAAAGTACCTACGAGCAGTACTTC. Translating it yields CASTPYVKSTYEQYF. J is TRBJ2-7 and V is TRBV28; D is unresolved. This CDR3 is built from 15 residues. Between the trimmed V and J ends, which lost 7 bases and 2 bases, there was a span of 18 bases. Germline CDR1 reads MDHEN; CDR2 reads SYDVKM.

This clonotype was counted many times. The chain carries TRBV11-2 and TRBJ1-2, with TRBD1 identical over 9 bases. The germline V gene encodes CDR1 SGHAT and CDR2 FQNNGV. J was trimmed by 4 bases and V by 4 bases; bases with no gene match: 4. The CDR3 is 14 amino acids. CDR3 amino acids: CASSSSGQGYGYTF. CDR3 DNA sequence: TGTGCCAGCAGCTCCTCGGGACAGGGCTATGGCTACACCTTC.

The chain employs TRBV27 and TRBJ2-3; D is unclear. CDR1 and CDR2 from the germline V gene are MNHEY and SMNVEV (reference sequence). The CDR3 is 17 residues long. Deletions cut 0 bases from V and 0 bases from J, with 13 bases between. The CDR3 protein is CASSLSPVSASTDTQYF. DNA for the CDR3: TGTGCCAGCAGTTTATCCCCCGTGTCGGCTAGCACAGATACGCAGTATTTT.

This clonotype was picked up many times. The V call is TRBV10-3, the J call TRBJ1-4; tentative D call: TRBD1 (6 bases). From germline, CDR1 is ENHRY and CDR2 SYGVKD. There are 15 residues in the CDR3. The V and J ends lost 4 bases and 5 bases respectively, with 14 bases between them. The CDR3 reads CAISARGQPNEKLFF. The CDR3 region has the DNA TGTGCCATCAGTGCAAGAGGACAGCCGAATGAAAAACTGTTTTTT.

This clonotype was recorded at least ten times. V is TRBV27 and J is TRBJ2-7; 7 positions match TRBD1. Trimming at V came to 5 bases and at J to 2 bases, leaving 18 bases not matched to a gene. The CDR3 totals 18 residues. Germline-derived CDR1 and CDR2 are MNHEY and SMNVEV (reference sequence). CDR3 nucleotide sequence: TGTGCCAGCAGTAGAAAATTAGGGGACAGCACCAGAACCTACGAGCAGTACTTC. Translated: CASSRKLGDSTRTYEQYF.

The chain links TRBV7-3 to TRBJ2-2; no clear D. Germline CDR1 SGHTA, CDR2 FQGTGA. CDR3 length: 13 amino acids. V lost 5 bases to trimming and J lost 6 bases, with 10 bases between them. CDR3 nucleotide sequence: TGTGCCAGCAGCCCCGACCGGGCCGGGGAGCTGTTTTTT. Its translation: CASSPDRAGELFF.

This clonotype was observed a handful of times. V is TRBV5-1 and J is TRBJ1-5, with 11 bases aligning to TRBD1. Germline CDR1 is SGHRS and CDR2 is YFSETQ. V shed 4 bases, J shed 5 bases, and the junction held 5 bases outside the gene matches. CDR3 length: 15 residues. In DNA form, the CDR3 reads TGCGCCAGCAGCCCCGGACAGGGGGCTTATCAGCCCCAGCATTTT. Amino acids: CASSPGQGAYQPQHF.

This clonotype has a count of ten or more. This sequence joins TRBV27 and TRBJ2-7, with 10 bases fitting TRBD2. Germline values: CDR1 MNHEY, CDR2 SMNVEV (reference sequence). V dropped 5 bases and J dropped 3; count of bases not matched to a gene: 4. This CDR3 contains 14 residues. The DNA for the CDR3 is TGTGCCAGCAGTCTAATAGCGGGAGGCTACGAGCAGTACTTC. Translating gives CASSLIAGGYEQYF.

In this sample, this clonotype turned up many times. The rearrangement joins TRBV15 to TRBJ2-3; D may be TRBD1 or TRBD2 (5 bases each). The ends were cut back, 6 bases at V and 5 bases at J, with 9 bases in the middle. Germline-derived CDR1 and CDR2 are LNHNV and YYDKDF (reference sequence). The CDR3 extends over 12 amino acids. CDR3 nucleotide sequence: TGTGCCACCAGGGGGACGATAGATACGCAGTATTTT. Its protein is CATRGTIDTQYF.

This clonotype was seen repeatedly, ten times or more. In DNA form, the CDR3 reads TGCAGCGTCTGGGTGAGGGCGGAAGCTTTCTTT. This sequence encodes CSVWVRAEAFF. The chain carries TRBV29-1 and TRBJ1-1; D is unresolved. V was cut by 6 bases and J by 8 bases, with 13 bases left in between. Germline-derived CDR1 and CDR2 are SQVTM and ANQGSEA. The CDR3 runs 11 residues.

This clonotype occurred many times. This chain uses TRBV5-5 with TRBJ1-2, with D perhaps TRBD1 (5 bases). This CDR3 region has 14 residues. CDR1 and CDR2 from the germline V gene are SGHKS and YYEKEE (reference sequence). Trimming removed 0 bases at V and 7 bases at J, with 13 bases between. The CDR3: CASSLETGPSGYTF. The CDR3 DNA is TGTGCCAGCAGCTTGGAAACAGGCCCGAGTGGCTACACCTTC.